These 23 T cell receptor beta chains were sequenced from one sample in a study of PD-1 blockade in classical Hodgkin lymphoma. Brentuximab vedotin exposure varied among the patients, all of whom had relapsed after autologous stem cell transplantation. Purification of CD4+ T cells from thawed PBMCs was performed via magnetic negative selection. Assay used: immunoSEQ multiplex PCR; TCRdb lists only in-frame clones, some missing. Seen here are around 17,000 clones, around four fifths observed once, and the top ten hold 1%. Specimen: CD4+ T cells from blood, collected at baseline. These receptors were taken from a human donor with classical Hodgkin lymphoma.

The chain links TRBV9 to TRBJ1-4; D possibly corresponds to TRBD1 (5 bases). The V gene's germline CDR1 is SGDLS and CDR2 YYNGEE. V lost 0 bases and J lost 8, with 14 bases in between. This CDR3 is 15 amino acids long. The CDR3 nucleotides are TGTGCCAGCAGCGTAGATACCAGGGCGGGAGAAAAACTGTTTTTT. It translates to CASSVDTRAGEKLFF.

The rearrangement links TRBV19 to TRBJ2-7; TRBD1 agrees at 8 bases. Germline V gene data show CDR1 as LNHDA and CDR2 as SQIVND (reference sequence). This CDR3 region has 18 residues. With V trimmed by 3 bases and J by 5 bases, 18 bases remained unmatched. CDR3 loop: CASSIDFPGQGAFHEQYF. The CDR3 bases are TGTGCCAGTAGTATCGATTTCCCGGGGCAGGGGGCTTTCCACGAGCAGTACTTC.

The chain has TRBV4-2 and TRBJ2-3; no firm D call. The CDR3 consists of 17 residues. Trimming removed 0 bases from V and 2 bases from J, with 15 bases in between. Germline assignment: CDR1 LGHNA and CDR2 YNFKEQ. This CDR3 reads CASSQDRKEAITDTQYF. DNA of the CDR3: TGTGCCAGCAGCCAAGATAGGAAGGAAGCTATCACAGATACGCAGTATTTT.

The table lists this clone with a count of one. This rearrangement joins TRBV27 to TRBJ2-3; 10 nucleotides match TRBD2. Germline V gene lookup returns CDR1 MNHEY and CDR2 SMNVEV (reference sequence). This CDR3 region has 15 residues. The J segment lost 8 bases and the V segment lost 5 bases, leaving 10 bases of the junction unmatched. In DNA form, the CDR3 reads TGTGCCAGCAGTCCCCCTAGCGGGAGAGGGGGTACGCAGTATTTT. Its protein is CASSPPSGRGGTQYF.

The V and J genes are TRBV5-4 and TRBJ1-5, with 9 bases that match TRBD1. The CDR3 spans 13 residues. Germline CDR1 reads SGHNT; CDR2 reads YYREEE (reference sequence). J lost 5 bases, V lost 4 bases, and 1 base had no gene match. CDR3: CASSRQGDQPQHF. The CDR3 DNA reads as TGTGCCAGCAGCCGACAGGGGGATCAGCCCCAGCATTTT.

The chain couples TRBV30 to TRBJ1-1; 9 nucleotides align to TRBD1. The CDR3 contains 13 residues. Losses at the gene ends were 3 bases for V and 9 bases for J; bases not matched to a gene: 8. Per the germline V gene, CDR1 is GTSNPN and CDR2 is SVGIG (reference sequence). CDR3 region: CAWSDNRGRKAFF. The CDR3 bases are TGTGCCTGGAGCGATAACAGGGGGCGTAAAGCTTTCTTT.

The V call is TRBV28, the J call TRBJ2-2; D may match TRBD1 or TRBD2 (5 bases each). The CDR3 runs 16 residues. The V and J ends lost 6 bases and 0 bases respectively, with 14 bases between them. In germline, CDR1 is MDHEN, CDR2 SYDVKM. CDR3 sequence reads: CASSRLGTANTGELFF. In DNA form, the CDR3 reads TGTGCCAGCAGCCGCCTGGGGACCGCGAACACCGGGGAGCTGTTTTTT.

The V gene is TRBV6-5, the J gene TRBJ2-1; 8 bases are a match to TRBD2. The germline V gene has CDR1 MNHEY and CDR2 SVGAGI. The CDR3 has 16 amino acids. J gave up 1 base and V 0 bases, and 2 bases lay outside the gene matches. Here the CDR3 DNA reads TGTGCCAGCAGTTACTCGCCTAGCGGGTCCTACAATGAGCAGTTCTTC. Translated: CASSYSPSGSYNEQFF.

The chain recombines TRBV6-5 with TRBJ1-6; TRBD1 is a possible D gene (5 bases). The V end was cut by 5 bases, the J end by 10 bases, with 15 bases between. There are 14 residues in the CDR3. CDR1 MNHEY and CDR2 SVGAGI come from the germline V gene. For the CDR3, the DNA is TGTGCCAGCAGTCCAATGGGACTACGCTCACCCCTCCACTTT. This sequence encodes CASSPMGLRSPLHF.

The genes are TRBV5-1 and TRBJ2-1, with 7 bases fitting TRBD1. CDR3 length: 16 amino acids. Germline V gene lookup returns CDR1 SGHRS and CDR2 YFSETQ. Trimming at V came to 2 bases and at J to 2 bases, leaving 7 bases not matched to a gene. DNA of the CDR3: TGCGCCAGCAGCTTTCGGGACAGTCGGACCTACAATGAGCAGTTCTTC. Translated: CASSFRDSRTYNEQFF.

This chain connects TRBV28 to TRBJ2-1, with 14 bases matching TRBD2. CDR3 size: 16 residues. Germline V CDR1 and CDR2: MDHEN, SYDVKM. Trimming at V came to 6 bases and at J to 1 base, leaving 2 bases not matched to a gene. CDR3 sequence reads: CASRRLAGGSYNEQFF. CDR3 sequence (DNA): TGTGCCAGCAGGCGACTAGCGGGAGGGTCCTACAATGAGCAGTTCTTC.

The chain joins TRBV19 to TRBJ1-2; 7 bases are a match to TRBD1. The CDR3 length is 15 residues. Trimming cost V 3 bases and J 2 bases; bases outside gene matches: 6. The germline V gene has CDR1 LNHDA and CDR2 SQIVND (reference sequence). Written as DNA, the CDR3 is TGTGCCAGTAGTATTTGGGACAGTTACAACTATGGCTACACCTTC. Protein sequence: CASSIWDSYNYGYTF.

V is TRBV5-1 and J is TRBJ1-1, with 7 bases lining up with TRBD1. This CDR3 region has 13 residues. From germline, CDR1 is SGHRS and CDR2 YFSETQ. The V segment lost 3 bases and the J segment 5 bases; nucleotides outside the gene matches: 4. The CDR3 bases are TGCGCCAGCAGCTCCCAGGGGGATACTGAAGCTTTCTTT. Translation: CASSSQGDTEAFF.

The genes are TRBV7-3 and TRBJ2-2; tentatively, D is TRBD2 (6 bases). The CDR3 is made up of 13 amino acids. Deletions cut 5 bases from V and 6 bases from J, with 10 bases between. From germline, CDR1 is SGHTA and CDR2 FQGTGA. CDR3 residues: CASSVWEAGELFF. The CDR3 DNA is TGTGCCAGCAGCGTATGGGAGGCCGGGGAGCTGTTTTTT.

The chain carries TRBV30 and TRBJ1-5; TRBD1 aligns across 9 bases. Germline V CDR1 and CDR2: GTSNPN, SVGIG (reference sequence). V shed 2 bases and J 6 bases; nucleotides not matched to a gene: 11. The CDR3 consists of 16 residues. The CDR3 nucleotides are TGTGCCTGGAGTACAGGGGGCTGGCATAATAGTCAGCCCCAGCATTTT. It specifies CAWSTGGWHNSQPQHF.

The gene calls are TRBV9 and TRBJ2-7; 8 nucleotides align to TRBD1. After removal of 8 bases from V and 1 base from J, the junction contained 8 bases not matched to a gene. CDR1 and CDR2 (germline): SGDLS, YYNGEE. The CDR3 contains 14 residues. The CDR3 loop is CASGQGANSYEQYF. CDR3 nucleotides: TGTGCCAGTGGACAGGGAGCAAATTCCTACGAGCAGTACTTC.

V usage is TRBV6-5 and J usage is TRBJ2-4; 11 positions agree with TRBD2. The CDR3 spans 15 residues. The germline CDR1 and CDR2 sequences are MNHEY and SVGAGI. The junction had 0 bases not matched to a gene; V was cut back by 4 bases and J by 1 base. CDR3: CASSWTSGAKNIQYF. The CDR3 nucleotides are TGTGCCAGCAGTTGGACTAGCGGGGCCAAAAACATTCAGTACTTC.

The chain recombines TRBV7-2 with TRBJ2-3; perhaps D is TRBD1 or TRBD2 (5 bases each). The CDR3 covers 16 residues. V shed 7 bases and J shed 0 bases, with 17 bases lying between them. Germline values: CDR1 SGHTA, CDR2 FQGNSA. Written as DNA, the CDR3 is TGTACCAGCACCCTTGATCGGGGCGGGAGCACAGATACGCAGTATTTT. Its protein is CTSTLDRGGSTDTQYF.

The gene calls are TRBV7-9 and TRBJ1-1, with D possibly TRBD1 on 6 matching bases. V shed 2 bases and J shed 4 bases, with 14 bases lying between them. Germline V CDR1 and CDR2: SEHNR, FQNEAQ (reference sequence). There are 15 residues in the CDR3. CDR3 nucleotide sequence: TGTGCCAGCAGCTTATCCGGGGGGCTGGGCACTGAAGCTTTCTTT. As protein: CASSLSGGLGTEAFF.

The chain has TRBV9 and TRBJ2-7; 8 nucleotides align to TRBD2. The germline gives CDR1 SGDLS, CDR2 YYNGEE. CDR3 size: 15 residues. The trim removed 1 base at V and 4 bases at J, leaving 7 bases unmatched. CDR3 coding DNA: TGTGCCAGCAGCGTAAATCCTAGCGGGCTTTACGAGCAGTACTTC. It translates to CASSVNPSGLYEQYF.

The chain is built from TRBV14 and TRBJ2-1; 9 nucleotides line up with TRBD2. This CDR3 spans 13 amino acids. Germline assignment: CDR1 SGHDN and CDR2 FVKESK. Trimming cost V 6 bases and J 6 bases; bases outside gene matches: 3. CDR3 loop: CASRISGSNEQFF. Written as DNA, the CDR3 is TGTGCCAGCAGAATTAGCGGGAGCAATGAGCAGTTCTTC.

This rearrangement joins TRBV9 to TRBJ1-2; 7 bases agree with TRBD1. The CDR3 has 12 residues. Per the germline V gene, CDR1 is SGDLS and CDR2 is YYNGEE. With 3 bases clipped from V and 7 bases from J, the junction kept 3 bases outside the gene matches. CDR3 sequence: CASSADRVGYTF. In DNA, the CDR3 is TGTGCCAGCAGCGCAGACAGGGTTGGCTACACCTTC.

The chain employs TRBV10-1 and TRBJ2-5; D gene ambiguous. The CDR3 length is 19 residues. Germline V gene data show CDR1 as WNHNN and CDR2 as SYGVQD (reference sequence). Trimming stripped 6 bases from V and 0 bases from J, with 26 bases between. This CDR3 is CASSEVASGPQLYQETQYF. CDR3 coding DNA: TGCGCCAGCAGCGAGGTTGCCTCCGGGCCTCAGCTGTACCAAGAGACCCAGTACTTC.